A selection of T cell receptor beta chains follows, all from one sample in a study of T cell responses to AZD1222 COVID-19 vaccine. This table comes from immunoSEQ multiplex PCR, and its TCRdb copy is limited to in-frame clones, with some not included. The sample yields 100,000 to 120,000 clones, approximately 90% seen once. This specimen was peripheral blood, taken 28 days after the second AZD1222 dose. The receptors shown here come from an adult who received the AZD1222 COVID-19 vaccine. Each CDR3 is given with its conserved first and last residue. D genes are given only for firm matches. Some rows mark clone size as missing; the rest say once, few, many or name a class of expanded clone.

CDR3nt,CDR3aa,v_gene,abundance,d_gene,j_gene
TGTGCCAGCAGCCAATACTCCGGGACGGCCTATGGCTACACCTTC,CASSQYSGTAYGYTF,TRBV7-6,few,-,TRBJ1-2
TGTGCCAGCAGTGAACTGGACAGGGTGAATGAAAAACTGTTTTTT,CASSELDRVNEKLFF,TRBV2,once,TRBD1,TRBJ1-4
TGTGCCACTTTGGAGGCCGGTAACACAGATACGCAGTATTTT,CATLEAGNTDTQYF,TRBV19,-,-,TRBJ2-3
TGTGCCAGCAGTCCGGACTCCTACAATGAGCAGTTCTTC,CASSPDSYNEQFF,TRBV6-5,-,-,TRBJ2-1
TGTGCTACCTCAGGGGGCGCGGACACCGGGGAGCTGTTTTTT,CATSGGADTGELFF,TRBV12-5,-,TRBD1,TRBJ2-2
TGTGCCAGCAGCTTTGGGAGCCGCCCCGGGGAGCTGTTTTTT,CASSFGSRPGELFF,TRBV5-8,-,-,TRBJ2-2
TGTGCCATCAGCATAGGGACGGAGAGCTCCTACGAGCAGTACTTC,CAISIGTESSYEQYF,TRBV10-3,-,-,TRBJ2-7
TGTGCCAGCAGTTTTGGGATTCCCGCCTACAATGAGCAGTTCTTC,CASSFGIPAYNEQFF,TRBV28,-,-,TRBJ2-1
TGCAGCGTTGTGAACAGGGAGAAGACCCAGTACTTC,CSVVNREKTQYF,TRBV29-1,-,-,TRBJ2-5
TGTGCCAGCAGCCCAGGAGGACGAGGGGGTCTCGTGGCTTTCTTT,CASSPGGRGGLVAFF,TRBV11-1,-,-,TRBJ1-1
TGTGCCAGCAGCCAGGCAACGCGGGGGCGCCTTGCGTATGGCTACACCTTC,CASSQATRGRLAYGYTF,TRBV4-2,-,-,TRBJ1-2
TGTGCCAGCAGCAGAAACACACCTGACAGGGGTGAAGCTTTCTTT,CASSRNTPDRGEAFF,TRBV5-4,few,TRBD1,TRBJ1-1